This entry features one TCR beta chain sequence. These data belong to a study of cytomegalovirus exposure and HLA in healthy donors. The CDR3 is 14 amino acids. Trimming cost V 4 bases and J 7 bases, with 16 bases left between them. The V gene's germline CDR1 is LNHDA and CDR2 SQIVND (reference sequence). Researchers ran the PCR with 60 Vbeta and 13 Jbeta primers. Sequencing used immunoSEQ multiplex PCR; TCRdb keeps in-frame clones, though not all of them. The sample consists of roughly 100,000 clones, approximately 72% of them appearing once. The TCR comes from a man aged 30 to 39 in good health and CMV-seronegative. The chain has TRBV19 and TRBJ1-2; no firm D call. Sequencing used PBMCs. CDR3 region: CASSSDGESGGYTF. The CDR3 DNA sequence: TGTGCCAGTAGTAGTGATGGAGAGAGCGGTGGCTACACCTTC. The whole variable domain, remainder taken from reference TRBV19 and TRBJ1-2, is DGGITQSPKYLFRKEGQNVTLSCEQNLNHDAMYWYRQDPGQGLRLIYYSQIVNDFQKGDIAEGYSVSREKKESFPLTVTSAQKNPTAFYLCASSSDGESGGYTFGSGTRLTVV.